The present entry profiles one TCR beta chain with its context. The method was immunoSEQ multiplex PCR; TCRdb's version includes in-frame clones alone and lacks a portion of them. The repertoire holds some 110,000 clones, with approximately 87% as singletons. The CDR3 runs to 14 residues. The V and J ends lost 3 bases and 9 bases, in that order; junction bases with no gene match: 4. Germline-derived CDR1 and CDR2 are MRHNA and SNTAGT. The data stem from a study of blood T cell repertoires in COVID-19. The TCR sequence derives from a man aged 30 to 45 with acute or convalescent COVID-19. The sequenced sample consisted of peripheral blood. The chain uses TRBV6-4 and TRBJ2-1, with 11 bases that match TRBD2. The CDR3: CASSETSGTFEQFF. CDR3 DNA sequence: TGTGCCAGCAGTGAGACTAGCGGGACCTTTGAGCAGTTCTTC.